In this sample, the clone carrying this TCR beta chain turned up a few times. Its target is unknown. These data belong to a study of shared clonotypes between healthy human individuals. Study-level information: Ranging from 18 to 49 in age, donors were two women and three men. Whole-study results and caveats: Blood was the only sampled material, and tissue repertoires likely differ.

Assay: immunoSEQ multiplex PCR; the TCRdb copy retains only in-frame clones and omits some. The sample contains roughly 2.5 million clones, roughly nine tenths of which appear only once. The authors divided CD4+ cells into CD45RA+ naive and CD45RA-negative memory subsets. The CDR3 has 15 amino acids. V lost 3 bases and J lost 9, with 15 bases in between. Germline loops: CDR1 LGHNA, CDR2 YNFKEQ. The gene calls are TRBV4-2 and TRBJ1-6; the D gene is possibly TRBD1 (6 bases). This TCR was sampled from a man younger than 35 in good health. The sequencing input was naive CD4+ T cells sorted from blood. Regarding subset: CD45RA+ positively selected. CDR3 region: CASSQGQDRTSPLHF. The CDR3 DNA reads TGTGCCAGCAGCCAGGGCCAGGACAGAACTTCACCCCTCCACTTT.